One and the same sample provided the 18 T cell receptor beta chains below, sequenced in a study of blood T cell repertoires in COVID-19. Profiled with immunoSEQ multiplex PCR; TCRdb holds only in-frame clones, not every one. Altogether hundreds of thousands of clones are present, about nine tenths being singletons, with the ten largest covering more than 1.4%. The material sequenced was peripheral blood. Source of these receptors: a woman in her twenties or thirties with active or convalescent COVID-19.

The CDR3 reads CASSLEAGGWGQQFF. For the CDR3, the DNA is TGTGCCAGCAGCTTGGAAGCGGGAGGTTGGGGGCAGCAGTTCTTC. The rearrangement links TRBV5-6 to TRBJ2-1, with 9 nucleotides matching TRBD2. The V and J ends lost 0 bases and 11 bases, in that order; junction bases with no gene match: 9. The CDR3 runs 15 residues. Germline CDR1 and CDR2: SGHDT and YYEEEE.

The rearrangement joins TRBV19 to TRBJ1-2, with 8 bases matching TRBD1. In germline, CDR1 is LNHDA, CDR2 SQIVND (reference sequence). The CDR3 consists of 14 residues. With 3 bases clipped from V and 6 bases from J, the junction kept 6 bases outside the gene matches. Here the CDR3 reads CASSIGGQENGYTF. CDR3 coding DNA: TGTGCCAGTAGTATTGGGGGACAGGAGAATGGCTACACCTTC.

V gene TRBV4-1 combines with J gene TRBJ2-1, with D possibly TRBD2 on 6 matching bases. Germline V gives CDR1 MGHRA, CDR2 YSYEKL. Trimming pared 6 bases from V and 7 bases from J, leaving 19 bases between. This CDR3 region has 15 residues. Here the CDR3 DNA reads TGCGCCAGCAGTCAACAACGGCAGGGAGGAAATGAGCAGTTCTTC. Its protein is CASSQQRQGGNEQFF.

The rearrangement links TRBV6-5 to TRBJ1-2; 7 bases agree with TRBD1. The J segment lost 0 bases and the V segment lost 6 bases, leaving 4 bases of the junction unmatched. The CDR3 totals 14 residues. Germline lookup yields CDR1 MNHEY and CDR2 SVGAGI. CDR3 protein: CASRTGQANYGYTF. CDR3 nucleotides: TGTGCCAGCAGGACCGGACAGGCTAACTATGGCTACACCTTC.

This chain connects TRBV10-3 to TRBJ1-1; D not resolved. This CDR3 has 16 residues. In germline, CDR1 is ENHRY, CDR2 SYGVKD. Trimming cost V 0 bases and J 0 bases, with 11 bases left between them. As DNA, the CDR3 is TGTGCCATCAGTGAGTCATACAGTAACATGAACACTGAAGCTTTCTTT. It codes for CAISESYSNMNTEAFF.

Regarding this clone: Within the sample, other DNA sequences also encode this same CDR3. The chain links TRBV18 to TRBJ1-3; D is perhaps TRBD1 (6 bases). The CDR3 length is 15 residues. Trimming pared 0 bases from V and 0 bases from J, leaving 6 bases between. CDR1 and CDR2 (germline): KGHSH, LQKENI. CDR3 bases: TGTGCCAGCTCACCACCGGACAGCTCTGGAAACACCATATATTTT. The encoded protein is CASSPPDSSGNTIYF.

This clone was seen once. The genes are TRBV14 and TRBJ2-1; possible D gene TRBD2, 6 bases. The CDR3 is 16 residues long. The germline V gene has CDR1 SGHDN and CDR2 FVKESK. V lost 0 bases and J 10 bases, leaving 19 bases between the germline ends. The DNA for the CDR3 is TGTGCCAGCAGCCAAGATGCGGGAATAGCGGTCATCGAGCAGTTCTTC. It codes for CASSQDAGIAVIEQFF.

This sequence joins TRBV11-2 and TRBJ1-1, with 8 bases aligning to TRBD1. Losses at the gene ends were 2 bases for V and 3 bases for J; bases not matched to a gene: 5. The CDR3 spans 15 residues. Looked up from germline, CDR1 is SGHAT and CDR2 is FQNNGV. The CDR3 is CASSLIQGAYTEAFF. CDR3 bases: TGTGCCAGCAGCTTAATTCAGGGGGCGTACACTGAAGCTTTCTTT.

The V call is TRBV4-2, the J call TRBJ1-6, with a possible D match to TRBD1 (5 bases). The length of the CDR3 is 17 residues. Germline CDR1 is LGHNA and CDR2 is YNFKEQ. Trimming left V 0 bases short and J 7 bases short, with 16 bases between. CDR3 amino acids: CASSQDGAAAGNSPLHF. In DNA, the CDR3 is TGTGCCAGCAGCCAAGATGGGGCCGCAGCAGGCAATTCACCCCTCCACTTT.

The J gene is TRBJ1-1, the V gene TRBV6-5; tentatively, D is TRBD1 (5 bases). CDR3 size: 15 residues. Between the trimmed V and J ends, which lost 7 bases and 1 base, there was a span of 16 bases. Germline V gene data show CDR1 as MNHEY and CDR2 as SVGAGI. CDR3 loop: CASTNDMGPNTEAFF. The DNA of the CDR3 is TGTGCCAGCACCAACGACATGGGGCCGAACACTGAAGCTTTCTTT.

The J gene is TRBJ1-1, the V gene TRBV7-9; possibly TRBD1 for D (6 bases). From germline, CDR1 is SEHNR and CDR2 FQNEAQ (reference sequence). V dropped 5 bases and J dropped 5 bases, with 9 bases sitting between them. The CDR3 covers 12 residues. DNA of the CDR3: TGTGCCAGCAGCACCAGGGGAACTGAAGCTTTCTTT. Protein product: CASSTRGTEAFF.

This chain uses TRBV6-4 with TRBJ1-5; D not certain. Germline V CDR1 and CDR2: MRHNA, SNTAGT. Trimming removed 5 bases at V and 1 base at J, with 6 bases between. This CDR3 region has 13 residues. CDR3 DNA sequence: TGTGCCAGCAGTACGAGGAGCAATCAGCCCCAGCATTTT. Translated, it gives CASSTRSNQPQHF.

The gene calls are TRBV7-9 and TRBJ2-4; D gene unclear. The V end was cut by 4 bases, the J end by 1 base, with 11 bases between. The CDR3 is 15 residues long. In germline, CDR1 is SEHNR, CDR2 FQNEAQ (reference sequence). CDR3: CASSSSFEAKNIQYF. Here the CDR3 DNA reads TGTGCCAGCAGCTCCTCATTTGAGGCCAAAAACATTCAGTACTTC.

The chain employs TRBV6-4 and TRBJ1-1; weak D call: TRBD1 (5 bases). The V gene lost 3 bases and the J gene lost 5 bases, with 10 bases spanning the gap. CDR1 and CDR2 from the germline V gene are MRHNA and SNTAGT. The CDR3 contains 13 residues. Here the CDR3 reads CASSETGTTEAFF. As DNA, the CDR3 is TGTGCCAGCAGTGAGACCGGGACTACTGAAGCTTTCTTT.

J is TRBJ1-2 and V is TRBV5-1, with 7 nucleotides matching TRBD1. Germline assignment: CDR1 SGHRS and CDR2 YFSETQ. V was clipped by 5 bases and J by 1 base; unmatched bases: 5. The CDR3 covers 14 residues. CDR3: CASRHGDSNYGYTF. The CDR3 DNA reads TGCGCCAGCAGACATGGGGACAGTAACTATGGCTACACCTTC.

This clone showed up just a few times. The rearrangement links TRBV19 to TRBJ2-1, with 11 bases that match TRBD2. Germline V lookup: CDR1 LNHDA, CDR2 SQIVND (reference sequence). CDR3 size: 19 residues. J gave up 8 bases and V 4 bases, and 19 bases lay outside the gene matches. The CDR3 nucleotides are TGTGCCAGTAGTACCCCGGGACTAGCGGTCCTCCTGGGGAGCGATGAGCAGTTCTTC. It codes for CASSTPGLAVLLGSDEQFF.

DNA of the CDR3: TGCGCCAGCAGCCAAGATTTCGCGGCAGGGAATCAGCCCCAGCATTTT. It codes for CASSQDFAAGNQPQHF. The chain is built from TRBV4-1 and TRBJ1-5, with a weak D call TRBD1 (5 bases). Trimming left V 0 bases short and J 4 bases short, with 13 bases between. CDR3 size: 16 residues. Germline V gene lookup returns CDR1 MGHRA and CDR2 YSYEKL.

This rearrangement joins TRBV5-1 to TRBJ1-4, with D possibly TRBD1 on 5 matching bases. The CDR3 sequence is 14 residues long. Trimming stripped 4 bases from V and 5 bases from J, with 12 bases between. Germline CDR1 SGHRS, CDR2 YFSETQ. The CDR3 sequence is CASSLDNLNEKLFF. DNA of the CDR3: TGCGCCAGCAGCCTGGACAACCTCAATGAAAAACTGTTTTTT.